The sequence of this T cell receptor (beta chain) was determined in a study of blood T cell repertoires in COVID-19. The overall study: The study drew acute and convalescent COVID-19 samples from the United States, Italy and Spain. PBMCs, B-cell-depleted T cells, or T cells were the source of the cDNA or gDNA that made up the material.

In the authors' workflow: Estimated nucleated cell counts came from reference gene primer amplification. Only in-frame clones appear in the TCRdb table, and some are missing; sequencing was by immunoSEQ multiplex PCR. V and J calls plus clone size are reproduced from that table; the DNA served to infer D and trimming. This sample carries more than 250,000 clones, around 85% of them seen once, and the ten largest clones take roughly 2.1%. Germline V gene lookup returns CDR1 SGHNT and CDR2 YYREEE (reference sequence). The ends were cut back, 4 bases at V and 7 bases at J, with 15 bases in the middle. The CDR3 contains 15 residues.

The V gene is TRBV5-4, the J gene TRBJ1-6, with a weak D call TRBD1 (5 bases). The sample consisted of peripheral blood. This sequence was found in a woman in her twenties or thirties who had recovered from COVID-19. CDR3 residues: CASSTRGLRNSPLHF. In DNA form, the CDR3 reads TGTGCCAGCAGCACACGGGGGTTACGGAATTCACCCCTCCACTTT.